This T cell receptor (beta chain) was sequenced during a study of T cell changes during pregnancy in multiple sclerosis. TCRdb's table, derived via immunoSEQ multiplex PCR, lists solely in-frame clones and lacks some. The sample includes roughly 50,000 clones, 85% to 95% seen only once; the top ten take 0.25%. Deletions cut 1 base from V and 0 bases from J, with 10 bases between. In germline, CDR1 is MGHRA, CDR2 YSYEKL. This CDR3 spans 15 amino acids. The TCR was taken from a female donor with multiple sclerosis, enrolled in a pregnancy study. Specimen: CD4+ T cells from peripheral blood mononuclear cells, collected in the third trimester of pregnancy. V and J are TRBV4-1 and TRBJ2-7; D may be TRBD2 (5 bases). CDR3 coding DNA: TGCGCCAGCAGCCAAGCCGGACTCACCTCCTACGAGCAGTACTTC. Translated, it gives CASSQAGLTSYEQYF.